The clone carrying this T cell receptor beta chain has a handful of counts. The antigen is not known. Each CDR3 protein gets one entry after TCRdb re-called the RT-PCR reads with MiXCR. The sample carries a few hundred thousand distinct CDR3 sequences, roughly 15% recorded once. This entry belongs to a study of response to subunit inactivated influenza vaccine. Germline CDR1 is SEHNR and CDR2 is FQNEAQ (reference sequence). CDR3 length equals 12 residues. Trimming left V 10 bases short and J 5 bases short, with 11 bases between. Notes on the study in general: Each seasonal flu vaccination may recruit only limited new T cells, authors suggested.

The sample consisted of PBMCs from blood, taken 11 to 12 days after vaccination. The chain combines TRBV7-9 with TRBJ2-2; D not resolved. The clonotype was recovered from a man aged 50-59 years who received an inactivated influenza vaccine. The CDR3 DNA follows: TGTGCCACCGACGGTGGGACCGGGGAGCTGTTTTTT. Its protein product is CATDGGTGELFF.